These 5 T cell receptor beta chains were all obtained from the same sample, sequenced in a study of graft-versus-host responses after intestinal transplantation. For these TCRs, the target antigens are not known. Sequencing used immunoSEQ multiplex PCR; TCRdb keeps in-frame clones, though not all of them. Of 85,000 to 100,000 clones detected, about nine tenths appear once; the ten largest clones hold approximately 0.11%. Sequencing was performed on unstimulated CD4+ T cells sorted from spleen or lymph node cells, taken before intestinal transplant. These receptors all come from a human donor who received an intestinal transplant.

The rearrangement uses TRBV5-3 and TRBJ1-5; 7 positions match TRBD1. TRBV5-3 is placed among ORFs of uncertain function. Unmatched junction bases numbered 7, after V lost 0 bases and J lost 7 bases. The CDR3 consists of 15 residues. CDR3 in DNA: TGTGCCAGAAGCTTGGGACAGGGTGAGGGGCAGCCCCAGCATTTT. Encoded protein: CARSLGQGEGQPQHF.

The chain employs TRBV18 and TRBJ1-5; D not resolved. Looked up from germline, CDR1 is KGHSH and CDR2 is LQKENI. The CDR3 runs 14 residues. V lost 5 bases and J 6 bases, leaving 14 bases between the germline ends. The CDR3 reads CASSSNLGSQPQHF. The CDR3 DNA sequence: TGTGCCAGCTCATCCAACCTGGGGAGTCAGCCCCAGCATTTT.

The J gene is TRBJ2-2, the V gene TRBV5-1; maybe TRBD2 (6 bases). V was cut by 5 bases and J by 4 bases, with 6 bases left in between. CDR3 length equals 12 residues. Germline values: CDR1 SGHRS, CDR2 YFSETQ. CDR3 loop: CASRRGTGELFF. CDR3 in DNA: TGCGCCAGCAGGCGGGGCACCGGGGAGCTGTTTTTT.

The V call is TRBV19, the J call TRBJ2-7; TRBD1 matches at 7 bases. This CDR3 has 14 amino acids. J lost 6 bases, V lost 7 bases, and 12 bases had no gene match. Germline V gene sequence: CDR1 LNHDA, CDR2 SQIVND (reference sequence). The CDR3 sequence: CASTQPTGNGEQYF. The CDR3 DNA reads TGTGCCAGTACCCAGCCGACAGGGAATGGCGAGCAGTACTTC.

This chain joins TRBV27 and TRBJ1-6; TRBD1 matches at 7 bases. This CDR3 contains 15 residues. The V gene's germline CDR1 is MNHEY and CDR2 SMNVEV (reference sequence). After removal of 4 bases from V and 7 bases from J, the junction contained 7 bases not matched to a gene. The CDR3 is CASSSKTGANSPLHF. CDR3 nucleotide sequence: TGTGCCAGCAGTTCGAAAACAGGGGCAAATTCACCCCTCCACTTT.